Below, 25 T cell receptor beta chains from the same sample are listed, as sequenced in a study of blood T cell repertoires in COVID-19. Sequenced by immunoSEQ multiplex PCR; TCRdb stores in-frame clones only, minus some. Of about 59,000 clones in the sample, around 70% were seen once. What was sequenced was peripheral blood. The receptors derive from a woman in her sixties or seventies with acute or convalescent COVID-19.

The V call is TRBV27, the J call TRBJ2-2, with 8 bases that match TRBD1. The CDR3 contains 15 residues. CDR1 MNHEY and CDR2 SMNVEV come from the germline V gene (reference sequence). V shed 5 bases and J 4 bases; nucleotides not matched to a gene: 6. The CDR3 here is CASSNRGKLTGELFF. The CDR3 region has the DNA TGTGCCAGCAGTAACAGGGGGAAACTCACCGGGGAGCTGTTTTTT.

This clone was recorded only once. This chain connects TRBV6-5 to TRBJ2-1, with 12 bases identical to TRBD2. Germline V gene sequence: CDR1 MNHEY, CDR2 SVGAGI. V trimming: 8 bases; J trimming: 10 bases; junction bases outside the gene matches: 9. The CDR3 has 14 residues. The CDR3 sequence is CASLRLAGEREQFF. The CDR3 coding sequence is TGTGCCAGCCTCAGACTAGCGGGGGAGCGGGAGCAGTTCTTC.

The chain carries TRBV13 and TRBJ2-7; a possible D gene is TRBD1 (5 bases). The CDR3 totals 17 residues. V lost 0 bases and J 7 bases, leaving 22 bases between the germline ends. From germline, CDR1 is PRHDT and CDR2 FYEKMQ (reference sequence). CDR3 bases: TGTGCCAGCAGCTTAGGCCTAAGGGGCAGGACGACGAGGGAGCAGTACTTC. It yields the protein CASSLGLRGRTTREQYF. Together with reference TRBV13 and TRBJ2-7, the CDR3 gives the full variable domain: AAGVIQSPRHLIKEKRETATLKCYPIPRHDTVYWYQQGPGQDPQFLISFYEKMQSDKGSIPDRFSAQQFSDYHSELNMSSLELGDSALYFCASSLGLRGRTTREQYFGPGTRLTVT.

The chain has TRBV5-6 and TRBJ1-6, with 7 bases fitting TRBD1. The germline CDR1 and CDR2 sequences are SGHDT and YYEEEE. V shed 0 bases, J shed 8 bases, and the junction held 17 bases outside the gene matches. CDR3 length: 19 amino acids. The CDR3 loop reads CASSLVAPGQQLRDSPLHF. The CDR3 DNA reads as TGTGCCAGCAGCTTGGTGGCCCCGGGACAGCAGCTGAGGGATTCACCCCTCCACTTT.

In its sample, this clone was seen a few times. The CDR3 coding sequence is TGTGCCAGCAGCTCCGGGACATCCGAGCCCCAGCATTTT. As protein: CASSSGTSEPQHF. The rearrangement links TRBV7-3 to TRBJ1-5, with D maybe TRBD1 (6 bases). With 4 bases removed from V and 8 bases from J, the gap between germline ends came to 12 bases. This CDR3 is built from 13 residues. Germline values: CDR1 SGHTA, CDR2 FQGTGA.

The chain uses TRBV7-9 and TRBJ1-5, with TRBD1 matching 8 bases. J lost 0 bases, V lost 5 bases, and 6 bases had no gene match. Per the germline V gene, CDR1 is SEHNR and CDR2 is FQNEAQ (reference sequence). The length of the CDR3 is 16 residues. The DNA of the CDR3 is TGTGCCAGCAGCCCCGGGACAGGTTTTAGCAATCAGCCCCAGCATTTT. Amino acids: CASSPGTGFSNQPQHF.

This clone was recorded a few times. The rearrangement links TRBV5-6 to TRBJ1-3, with D hard to call. This CDR3 is 14 amino acids long. Germline loops: CDR1 SGHDT, CDR2 YYEEEE. Trimming left V 4 bases short and J 0 bases short, with 8 bases between. Written as DNA, the CDR3 is TGTGCCAGCAGCCCCCGACTCTCTGGAAACACCATATATTTT. Translated: CASSPRLSGNTIYF.

This clone was counted only a few times. The chain uses TRBV2 and TRBJ1-2, with D hard to call. V was clipped by 6 bases and J by 1 base, with 21 bases between them. Germline values: CDR1 SNHLY, CDR2 FYNNEI. The CDR3 extends over 17 amino acids. CDR3 region: CASSATPGQRYNYGYTF. In nucleotides, the CDR3 is TGTGCCAGCAGCGCCACCCCCGGTCAGCGCTATAACTATGGCTACACCTTC.

This clone has a handful of counts. V gene TRBV24-1 combines with J gene TRBJ2-5; 10 nucleotides line up with TRBD1. CDR3 length: 16 amino acids. V gave up 4 bases and J gave up 5 bases; unmatched junction bases: 9. Looked up from germline, CDR1 is KGHDR and CDR2 is SFDVKD. CDR3 region: CATSETGGGAGETQYF. CDR3 bases: TGTGCCACCAGTGAGACAGGGGGCGGAGCGGGGGAGACCCAGTACTTC.

V gene TRBV5-1 combines with J gene TRBJ1-6, with 9 bases matching TRBD1. This CDR3 contains 13 residues. The V segment lost 4 bases and the J segment 14 bases; nucleotides outside the gene matches: 7. CDR1 is SGHRS and CDR2 is YFSETQ in the germline V gene. The CDR3 protein is CASSPGQGLTLHF. The CDR3 nucleotides are TGCGCCAGCAGCCCGGGACAGGGTTTAACCCTCCACTTT.

This clone came up a few times. This chain joins TRBV12-3 or TRBV12-4 and TRBJ2-7; possible D gene TRBD1, 5 bases. Deletions cut 5 bases from V and 4 bases from J, with 9 bases between. This CDR3 region has 12 residues. CDR3 DNA: TGTGCCAGCAGTAAGCAGGGTTACGAGCAGTACTTC. Protein: CASSKQGYEQYF.

The chain couples TRBV7-2 to TRBJ2-5; D ambiguous. Trimming removed 4 bases from V and 0 bases from J, with 3 bases in between. The CDR3 consists of 12 residues. CDR1 and CDR2 from the germline V gene are SGHTA and FQGNSA. CDR3 in amino acids: CASSSNQETQYF. The CDR3 DNA is TGTGCCAGCAGCTCCAACCAAGAGACCCAGTACTTC.

This clone was detected a few times. V and J are TRBV2 and TRBJ1-6, with D maybe TRBD1 (5 bases). With 6 bases removed from V and 8 bases from J, the gap between germline ends came to 14 bases. This CDR3 contains 14 residues. Germline CDR1 reads SNHLY; CDR2 reads FYNNEI. The CDR3 DNA reads TGTGCCAGCAGACACAGGTCCAGGGATTCACCCCTCCACTTT. This encodes CASRHRSRDSPLHF.

Here the CDR3 reads CAWAGALNFATNEKLFF. CDR3 DNA: TGTGCCTGGGCGGGGGCGCTTAATTTTGCAACTAATGAAAAACTGTTTTTT. This chain joins TRBV30 and TRBJ1-4; D is perhaps TRBD1 (6 bases). The germline V gene encodes CDR1 GTSNPN and CDR2 SVGIG (reference sequence). The CDR3 is 17 amino acids. V lost 5 bases, J lost 0 bases, and 19 bases lay in between.

The J gene is TRBJ2-3, the V gene TRBV6-5; 10 positions match TRBD2. Losses at the gene ends were 6 bases for V and 4 bases for J; bases not matched to a gene: 4. This CDR3 spans 14 amino acids. Germline V CDR1 and CDR2: MNHEY, SVGAGI. The CDR3 DNA reads TGTGCCAGCAGGACTAGCGGGTTTTCAGATACGCAGTATTTT. It encodes CASRTSGFSDTQYF.

This clone was observed a single time. V is TRBV10-3 and J is TRBJ2-2; weak D call: TRBD1 (5 bases). V lost 3 bases and J lost 7, with 18 bases in between. The CDR3 consists of 16 residues. CDR1 and CDR2 from the germline V gene are ENHRY and SYGVKD. The CDR3 DNA follows: TGTGCCATCAGTGAAGACAGTATTAGTCTCTTCGGGGAGCTGTTTTTT. This codes for CAISEDSISLFGELFF.

The chain recombines TRBV5-1 with TRBJ1-1, with TRBD1 matching 10 bases. The germline CDR1 and CDR2 sequences are SGHRS and YFSETQ. Unmatched junction bases numbered 11, after V lost 4 bases and J lost 5 bases. CDR3 length: 16 residues. Here the CDR3 reads CASSPLVGQGVTEAFF. The CDR3 DNA reads TGCGCCAGCAGCCCCCTTGTAGGACAGGGGGTGACTGAAGCTTTCTTT.

This rearrangement joins TRBV14 to TRBJ2-4; 12 nucleotides align to TRBD2. The germline gives CDR1 SGHDN, CDR2 FVKESK. The junction had 6 bases not matched to a gene; V was cut back by 3 bases and J by 6 bases. The CDR3 contains 16 residues. In DNA, the CDR3 is TGTGCCAGCAGCCATACTAGCGGGGGGAGGGGAAACATTCAGTACTTC. It encodes CASSHTSGGRGNIQYF.

The V gene is TRBV7-6, the J gene TRBJ1-6; D possibly corresponds to TRBD1 (5 bases). V was shortened by 7 bases and J by 6 bases, with 13 bases between the two germline ends. CDR3 length equals 14 residues. Germline V gene lookup returns CDR1 SGHVS and CDR2 FNYEAQ. CDR3: CASNQGPGNSPLHF. The CDR3 nucleotides read TGTGCCAGCAACCAGGGTCCCGGTAATTCACCCCTCCACTTT.

This clone has just a few counts. In DNA form, the CDR3 reads TGTGCCATCTCTCTCGCTGGGGTTCCCGGGGGGGCCCTCCACTTT. Its protein is CAISLAGVPGGALHF. The chain couples TRBV10-3 to TRBJ1-6, with a possible D match to TRBD1 (5 bases). The germline gives CDR1 ENHRY, CDR2 SYGVKD. Deletions cut 8 bases from V and 14 bases from J, with 25 bases between. The CDR3 loop spans 15 amino acids.

In its sample, this clone was seen a few times. The chain is built from TRBV14 and TRBJ1-1; D call uncertain. V was clipped by 5 bases and J by 8 bases, with 6 bases between them. The CDR3 spans 10 residues. Germline CDR1 SGHDN, CDR2 FVKESK. The CDR3 nucleotides read TGTGCCAGCAGCTTAGAAGAAGCTTTCTTT. Protein product: CASSLEEAFF.

This chain connects TRBV9 to TRBJ1-2; the D gene is possibly TRBD1 (6 bases). The CDR3 is 13 amino acids. In germline, CDR1 is SGDLS, CDR2 YYNGEE. V shed 2 bases and J shed 2 bases, with 7 bases lying between them. The CDR3 loop is CASSVDRNYGYTF. CDR3 nucleotide sequence: TGTGCCAGCAGCGTGGACAGAAACTATGGCTACACCTTC.

This clone was counted between two and nine times. This chain uses TRBV5-1 with TRBJ1-6; no reliable D call. Germline V gene sequence: CDR1 SGHRS, CDR2 YFSETQ. Trimming pared 0 bases from V and 7 bases from J, leaving 11 bases between. The CDR3 totals 15 residues. The CDR3 DNA is TGCGCCAGCAGCTTGGACCCCGGTTCGAATTCACCCCTCCACTTT. Translation gives CASSLDPGSNSPLHF.

This clone was observed a single time. The DNA for the CDR3 is TGCGCCAGCAGCCTCGACAGGGGGGGTAGGAATTCACCCCTCCACTTT. Translating gives CASSLDRGGRNSPLHF. The genes are TRBV5-1 and TRBJ1-6; 9 bases are a match to TRBD1. J gave up 7 bases and V 4 bases, and 9 bases lay outside the gene matches. CDR3 length: 16 residues. Germline V gives CDR1 SGHRS, CDR2 YFSETQ.

The CDR3 is CASSFIHSYEQYV. DNA for the CDR3: TGTGCCAGCAGCTTCATTCACTCCTACGAGCAGTACGTC. J is TRBJ2-7 and V is TRBV7-3, with D unclear. The length of the CDR3 is 13 residues. Trimming took off 3 bases at V and 0 bases at J, with 6 bases between the two ends. Germline V lookup: CDR1 SGHTA, CDR2 FQGTGA.